In this sample, the clone carrying this T cell receptor (beta chain) turned up many times. TCRdb reanalysed the 5' RACE reads using MiXCR and keeps one entry per CDR3 protein. The sample records about 57,000 distinct CDR3 sequences, 26% being singletons. This CDR3 has 15 residues. The junction had 8 bases not matched to a gene; V was cut back by 6 bases and J by 0 bases. Per germline, CDR1 DFQATT and CDR2 SNEGSKA (reference sequence). Tregs were sorted as CD4+CD25+CD127-/low cells. This TCR derives from a female donor with breast cancer. The chain links TRBV20-1 to TRBJ1-5; TRBD1 matches at 7 bases. Sequencing was done on a sample of tumor-infiltrating Tregs sorted from the breast tumor. CDR3 region: CSAQPWDSSNQPQHF. In DNA form, the CDR3 reads TGCAGTGCCCAACCCTGGGACAGTAGCAATCAGCCCCAGCATTTT.